Shown below are 2 T cell receptor beta chains from a single sample sequenced in a study of CD8 T cells in ankylosing spondylitis. TCRdb reprocessed the 5' RACE reads via MiXCR and lists one record per CDR3 protein. The sample includes roughly 130,000 distinct CDR3 sequences, around 15% of them seen just once. The specimen was blood, either unsorted or a sorted T cell fraction (not recorded which). The receptors derive from a female donor with ankylosing spondylitis or in good health (not recorded which).

V gene TRBV7-2 combines with J gene TRBJ2-7; TRBD2 agrees at 10 bases. V gave up 7 bases and J gave up 3 bases; unmatched junction bases: 9. The CDR3 has 15 amino acids. Germline loops: CDR1 SGHTA, CDR2 FQGNSA. CDR3 nucleotide sequence: TGTGCCAGCATCGCAAGTAGCGGGGGGATCTACGAGCAGTACTTC. This codes for CASIASSGGIYEQYF. Full variable domain (outside the CDR3, taken from reference TRBV7-2 and TRBJ2-7): GAGVSQSPSNKVTEKGKDVELRCDPISGHTALYWYRQSLGQGLEFLIYFQGNSAPDKSGLPSDRFSAERTGGSVSTLTIQRTQQEDSAVYLCASIASSGGIYEQYFGPGTRLTVT.

In this sample, this clonotype turned up many times. The gene calls are TRBV12-3 or TRBV12-4 and TRBJ1-5, with TRBD1 matching 7 bases. The V segment lost 4 bases and the J segment 5 bases; nucleotides outside the gene matches: 5. The CDR3 spans 14 residues. The CDR3 here is CASSSRQGYQPQHF. CDR3 in DNA: TGTGCCAGCAGTTCGAGACAGGGTTATCAGCCCCAGCATTTT.